Listed below are T cell receptor beta chains from one sample, sequenced in a study of blood T cell repertoires in COVID-19. Here immunoSEQ multiplex PCR was the method, and the copy in TCRdb shows in-frame clones only, minus some. The sample has 55,000 to 65,000 clones, approximately 84% seen once. Sequencing was carried out using peripheral blood. The receptor set was obtained from a human donor in a cohort sampled during active COVID-19. CDR3s leave out the opening cysteine and the closing phenylalanine or tryptophan. Fields, in order: V gene, J gene, CDR3 protein.

V: TRBV2
J: TRBJ2-1
CDR3: ASTLYNEQF

V: TRBV2
J: TRBJ2-3
CDR3: ASSERPGLGTDTQY

V: TRBV7-9
J: TRBJ1-2
CDR3: ASSLGAGYGYT

V: TRBV20-1
J: TRBJ1-1
CDR3: SASKQGAGAF

V: TRBV5-4
J: TRBJ2-5
CDR3: ASSSGIQETQY

V: TRBV30
J: TRBJ1-4
CDR3: AWSVKAAYNEKLF

V: TRBV12-3/TRBV12-4
J: TRBJ1-2
CDR3: ASSLWRGGGYT

V: TRBV3-1/TRBV3-2
J: TRBJ2-3
CDR3: ASMGGADTQY

V: TRBV28
J: TRBJ2-7
CDR3: ASRSSGQGDLREQY

V: TRBV7-9
J: TRBJ2-7
CDR3: ASSPELSYEQY

V: TRBV27
J: TRBJ2-1
CDR3: ASSPTTTTGWWYNEQF

V: TRBV18
J: TRBJ2-6
CDR3: ASSLSRQDRASSGANVLT

V: TRBV5-5
J: TRBJ1-1
CDR3: ASSWSSTGISTEAF

V: TRBV29-1
J: TRBJ1-2
CDR3: SGGQAYGYT

V: TRBV10-3
J: TRBJ1-5
CDR3: ASRPTGGRQPQH

V: TRBV24-1
J: TRBJ2-1
CDR3: ATSGIGRVLSNEQF

V: TRBV6-5
J: TRBJ1-2
CDR3: ATRPGTGEGGYT

V: TRBV11-3
J: TRBJ2-1
CDR3: ASSLENRGQSYNEQF

V: TRBV2
J: TRBJ2-4
CDR3: ASSGQLAKNIQY

V: TRBV4-1
J: TRBJ1-3
CDR3: ASSRNGVQGLYHSSGNTIY

V: TRBV18
J: TRBJ2-2
CDR3: ASSPPGQGAGGELF

V: TRBV30
J: TRBJ2-6
CDR3: AWSPTVISGANVLT

V: TRBV5-1
J: TRBJ1-6
CDR3: ASSQTTGSNSPLH

V: TRBV6-6
J: TRBJ1-2
CDR3: ASSPDTNYGYT

V: TRBV27
J: TRBJ2-3
CDR3: ASRPKSLAGATDTQY

V: TRBV5-1
J: TRBJ1-4
CDR3: ASSLVTDSEKLF

V: TRBV2
J: TRBJ2-3
CDR3: ASSPVAGRINTQY

V: TRBV2
J: TRBJ2-5
CDR3: ASSVGGGETQY

V: TRBV3-1/TRBV3-2
J: TRBJ2-3
CDR3: ASSPRAAGGTDTQY

V: TRBV12-3/TRBV12-4
J: TRBJ1-1
CDR3: ASSFITGGVAF

V: TRBV27
J: TRBJ2-5
CDR3: ASSWTSGRETQY

V: TRBV30
J: TRBJ1-2
CDR3: AWSNRLRQSYGYT

V: TRBV18
J: TRBJ1-2
CDR3: ASSPSGDGYT

V: TRBV3-1/TRBV3-2
J: TRBJ2-7
CDR3: ASSQDAEHHPYEQY

V: TRBV6-1
J: TRBJ2-1
CDR3: ASSERPGSYNEQF